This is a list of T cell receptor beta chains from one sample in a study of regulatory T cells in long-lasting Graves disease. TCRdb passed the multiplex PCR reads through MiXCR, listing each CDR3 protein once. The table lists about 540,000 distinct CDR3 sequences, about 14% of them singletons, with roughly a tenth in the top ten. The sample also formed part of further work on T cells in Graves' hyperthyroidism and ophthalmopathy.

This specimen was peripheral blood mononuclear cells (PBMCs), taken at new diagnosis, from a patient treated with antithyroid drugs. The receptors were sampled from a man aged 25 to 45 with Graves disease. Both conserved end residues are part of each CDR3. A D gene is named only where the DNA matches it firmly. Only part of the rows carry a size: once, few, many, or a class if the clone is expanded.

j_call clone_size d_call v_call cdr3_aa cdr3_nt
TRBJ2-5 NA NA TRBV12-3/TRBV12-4 CASSHPHWLASAQETQYF TGTGCCAGCAGCCACCCCCATTGGTTGGCTAGCGCCCAAGAGACCCAGTACTTC
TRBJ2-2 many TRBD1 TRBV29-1 CSVGQGPNTGELFF TGCAGCGTGGGACAGGGCCCGAACACCGGGGAGCTGTTTTTT
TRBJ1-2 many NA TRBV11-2 CASSLAPPSYGYTF TGTGCCAGCAGCTTAGCCCCCCCATCTTATGGCTACACCTTC
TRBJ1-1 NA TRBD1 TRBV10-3 CATGKGQTNTEAFF TGTGCCACCGGGAAGGGACAGACGAACACTGAAGCTTTCTTT
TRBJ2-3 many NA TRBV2 CASSDGASLDTQYF TGTGCCAGCAGTGATGGGGCCTCTCTAGATACGCAGTATTTT
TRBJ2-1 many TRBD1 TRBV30 CAWTLTGGAEQFF TGTGCCTGGACCTTGACAGGGGGAGCCGAGCAGTTCTTC
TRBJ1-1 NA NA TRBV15 CATSRVVGREAFF TGTGCCACCAGCAGAGTGGTGGGGAGGGAAGCTTTCTTT
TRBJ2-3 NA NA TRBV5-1 CASSPHGRMSTDTQYF TGCGCCAGCAGCCCCCACGGGAGAATGAGCACAGATACGCAGTATTTT
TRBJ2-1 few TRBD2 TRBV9 CASSVSTSGANEQFF TGTGCCAGCAGCGTAAGTACTAGCGGGGCCAATGAGCAGTTCTTC
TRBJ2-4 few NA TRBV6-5 CASSYGRGKSAKNIQHF TGTGCCAGCAGTTACGGTAGAGGGAAGTCGGCCAAAAACATTCAGCACTTC
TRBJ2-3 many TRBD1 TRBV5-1 CASAADRATGDTQYF TGCGCCAGCGCGGCGGACAGGGCAACTGGAGATACGCAGTATTTT
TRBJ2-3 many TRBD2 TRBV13 CASSLALSGRRTDTQYF TGTGCCAGCAGCTTAGCGCTGAGCGGGAGACGCACAGATACGCAGTATTTT
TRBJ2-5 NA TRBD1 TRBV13 CASSSRDRAETQYF TGTGCCAGCAGCTCCCGGGACAGGGCCGAGACCCAGTACTTC
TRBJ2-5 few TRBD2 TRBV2 CASSEPGLVKETQYF TGTGCCAGCAGTGAACCGGGACTAGTCAAAGAGACCCAGTACTTC
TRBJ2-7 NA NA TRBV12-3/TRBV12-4 CASSLGIGGEQYF TGTGCCAGCAGCTTAGGTATAGGGGGTGAGCAGTACTTC
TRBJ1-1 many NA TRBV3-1 CASSQDRANTEAFF TGTGCCAGCAGCCAAGACAGGGCGAACACTGAAGCTTTCTTT
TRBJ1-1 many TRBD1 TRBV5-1 CASSFGTASPEAFF TGCGCCAGCAGCTTCGGGACAGCGAGTCCTGAAGCTTTCTTT
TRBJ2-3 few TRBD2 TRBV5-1 CASSPRTSGREDTQYF TGCGCCAGCAGCCCACGGACTAGCGGGAGAGAAGATACGCAGTATTTT
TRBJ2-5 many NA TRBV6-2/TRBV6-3 CASSTRTLGEETQYF TGTGCCAGCAGTACCAGGACCCTAGGTGAAGAGACCCAGTACTTC
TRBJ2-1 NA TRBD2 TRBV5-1 CASTPWTSGYNEQFF TGCGCCAGCACCCCATGGACTAGCGGCTACAATGAGCAGTTCTTC
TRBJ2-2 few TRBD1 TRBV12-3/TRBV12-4 CASSWTGGELFF TGTGCCAGCAGCTGGACAGGCGGGGAGCTGTTTTTT
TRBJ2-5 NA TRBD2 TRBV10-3 CAISEKREETQYF TGTGCCATCAGTGAGAAGCGGGAGGAGACCCAGTACTTC
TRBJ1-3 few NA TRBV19 CATKYAGNSGNTIYF TGTGCCACTAAATACGCTGGTAATTCCGGAAACACCATATATTTT
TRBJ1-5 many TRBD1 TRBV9 CASSVGTGNQPQHF TGTGCCAGCAGCGTGGGGACAGGCAATCAGCCCCAGCATTTT
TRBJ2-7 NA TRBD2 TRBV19 CASSASSGSPYEQYF TGTGCCAGTAGTGCCTCTAGCGGGTCCCCCTACGAGCAGTACTTC
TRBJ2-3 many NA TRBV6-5 CASSSSTQYF TGTGCCAGCAGTTCAAGTACGCAGTATTTT
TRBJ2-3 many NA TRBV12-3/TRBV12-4 CASINSQGPGWDTQYF TGTGCCAGCATTAACTCACAAGGGCCCGGGTGGGATACGCAGTATTTT
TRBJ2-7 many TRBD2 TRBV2 CASKTIAGFHEQYF TGTGCCAGCAAGACTATAGCGGGATTCCACGAGCAGTACTTC
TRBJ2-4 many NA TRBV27 CASRVIALGKNIQYF TGTGCCAGCAGGGTCATCGCCTTAGGCAAAAACATTCAGTACTTC
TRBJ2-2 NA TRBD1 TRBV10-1 CASSHRGVGTGELFF TGCGCCAGCAGCCACAGGGGTGTAGGAACCGGGGAGCTGTTTTTT
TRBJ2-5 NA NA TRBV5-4 CASSLGLEADQETQYF TGTGCCAGCAGCTTGGGTTTAGAGGCGGACCAAGAGACCCAGTACTTC
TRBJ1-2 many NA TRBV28 CASRVDGNYGYTF TGTGCCAGCAGGGTGGACGGAAACTATGGCTACACCTTC
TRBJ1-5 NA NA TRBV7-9 CANWGGLLSNQPQHF TGTGCCAACTGGGGGGGGCTATTGAGCAATCAGCCCCAGCATTTT
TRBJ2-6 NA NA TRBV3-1 CASRTVSGANVLTF TGTGCCAGCCGGACTGTCTCCGGGGCCAACGTCCTGACTTTC
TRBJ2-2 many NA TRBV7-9 CASSFGGAGELFF TGTGCCAGCAGCTTTGGGGGCGCCGGGGAGCTGTTTTTT
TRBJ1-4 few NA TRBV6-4 CASSVVVINEKLFF TGTGCCAGCAGTGTGGTAGTCATCAATGAAAAACTGTTTTTT
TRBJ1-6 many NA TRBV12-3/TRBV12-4 CASSSRGLFGSPLHF TGTGCCAGCAGTTCCCGAGGACTGTTCGGATCACCCCTCCACTTT